The clone carrying this T cell receptor (beta chain) was detected many times. The data originate from a study of T cells in Graves' hyperthyroidism and ophthalmopathy. Germline V gene lookup returns CDR1 SGHRS and CDR2 YFSETQ. Trimming took 0 bases from V and 2 from J, leaving 5 bases between them. The CDR3 runs to 13 residues. Amplification targeted TCR beta CDR3 regions from RNA transcripts. In the first-round RT-PCR of the TCR CDR3, the HTBI primer set was used. Each CDR3 protein is one row after TCRdb ran MiXCR on the multiplex PCR reads. The profile shows around 240,000 distinct CDR3 sequences, roughly 15% of them singletons. The sample of blood was obtained at first hyperthyroidism diagnosis (before any ophthalmopathy symptoms).

The chain joins TRBV5-1 to TRBJ1-1; no definite D call. This receptor was taken from a woman in her forties with Graves' hyperthyroidism that later progressed to Graves' ophthalmopathy. The sequenced sample consisted of blood. The CDR3 DNA is TGCGCCAGCAGCTTGGGACACAACACTGAAGCTTTCTTT. Its protein product is CASSLGHNTEAFF.